The 27 T cell receptor beta chains below were found in one sample sequenced in a study of T cells in Graves' hyperthyroidism and ophthalmopathy. Using RNA transcripts as the source, TCR beta CDR3 regions were amplified. The HTBI set primed first-round TCR CDR3 RT-PCR. MiXCR, run by TCRdb on the multiplex PCR reads, gives a single entry per CDR3 protein. The data hold 300,000 to 350,000 distinct CDR3 sequences, with 21% observed a single time. The sequencing sample was made of blood. These receptors originate from a woman in her forties or fifties with Graves' hyperthyroidism.

This clonotype appeared many times. The gene calls are TRBV12-3 or TRBV12-4 and TRBJ2-2; no clear D gene. The ends were cut back, 6 bases at V and 2 bases at J, with 13 bases in the middle. This CDR3 has 15 amino acids. The CDR3 nucleotides read TGTGCCAGCAGCCCCCAACCCGTAAACACCGGGGAGCTGTTTTTT. Translation gives CASSPQPVNTGELFF.

This clonotype was found a few times. The rearrangement joins TRBV14 to TRBJ2-2; unclear D gene. The CDR3 extends over 17 amino acids. Trimming removed 0 bases at V and 8 bases at J, with 19 bases between. Germline-derived CDR1 and CDR2 are SGHDN and FVKESK. In DNA form, the CDR3 reads TGTGCCAGCAGCCAAGATTTTCGGGCCTCTCTGACGGGGGAGCTGTTTTTT. Translation: CASSQDFRASLTGELFF. The full variable domain, completed using reference TRBV14 and TRBJ2-2, is EAGVTQFPSHSVIEKGQTVTLRCDPISGHDNLYWYRRVMGKEIKFLLHFVKESKQDESGMPNNRFLAERTGGTYSTLKVQPAELEDSGVYFCASSQDFRASLTGELFFGEGSRLTVL.

This clonotype has more than one count but fewer than ten. The chain has TRBV2 and TRBJ2-7; D gene unclear. V lost 7 bases and J 1 base, leaving 17 bases between the germline ends. Germline CDR1 reads SNHLY; CDR2 reads FYNNEI. The CDR3 is made up of 15 amino acids. CDR3 sequence: CASNMWLTVSYEQYF. The DNA for the CDR3 is TGTGCCAGCAATATGTGGCTAACGGTGTCCTACGAGCAGTACTTC.

This clonotype was observed at least ten times. V gene TRBV6-1 combines with J gene TRBJ2-7, with a possible D match to TRBD1 (5 bases). The germline CDR1 and CDR2 sequences are MNHNS and SASEGT. Trimming shortened V by 5 bases and J by 5 bases, and 16 bases separated the two germline ends. CDR3 size: 14 residues. CDR3 region: CASSYSRVRDEQYF. CDR3 in DNA: TGTGCCAGCAGTTACAGCAGGGTTAGGGACGAGCAGTACTTC.

For the CDR3, the DNA is TGTGCCAGCAGTTACTGGAGGGGGCACACTGAAGCTTTCTTT. As protein: CASSYWRGHTEAFF. V usage is TRBV2 and J usage is TRBJ1-1, with 7 bases identical to TRBD1. Trimming at V came to 5 bases and at J to 3 bases, leaving 6 bases not matched to a gene. Per the germline V gene, CDR1 is SNHLY and CDR2 is FYNNEI. CDR3 length equals 14 residues.

This clonotype came up once. V and J are TRBV28 and TRBJ2-3, with TRBD2 matching over 8 bases. The germline V gene encodes CDR1 MDHEN and CDR2 SYDVKM. This CDR3 spans 15 amino acids. The J segment lost 3 bases and the V segment lost 6 bases, leaving 8 bases of the junction unmatched. The CDR3 nucleotides read TGTGCCAGCAGGATAGCGGGGTTGGGTACAGATACGCAGTATTTT. Translating it yields CASRIAGLGTDTQYF.

The table lists this clonotype with a few counts. The V and J genes are TRBV7-9 and TRBJ2-5; possible D gene TRBD1, 5 bases. V shed 1 base and J shed 4 bases, with 10 bases lying between them. Germline lookup yields CDR1 SEHNR and CDR2 FQNEAQ (reference sequence). CDR3 length: 14 residues. CDR3 sequence (DNA): TGTGCCAGCAGCTTAGAGCTGGGGCGAGAGACCCAGTACTTC. Translating gives CASSLELGRETQYF. Variable domain in full (rest from reference TRBV7-9 and TRBJ2-5): DTGVSQNPRHKITKRGQNVTFRCDPISEHNRLYWYRQTLGQGPEFLTYFQNEAQLEKSRLLSDRFSAERPKGSFSTLEIQRTEQGDSAMYLCASSLELGRETQYFGPGTRLLVL.

This clonotype was found many times. The V call is TRBV18, the J call TRBJ2-3, with D unresolved. The CDR3 covers 13 residues. The germline CDR1 and CDR2 sequences are KGHSH and LQKENI. V was cut by 2 bases and J by 2 bases, with 5 bases left in between. CDR3 DNA sequence: TGTGCCAGCTCACCAGAGGCCACAGATACGCAGTATTTT. Protein product: CASSPEATDTQYF.

V gene TRBV6-2 or TRBV6-3 combines with J gene TRBJ2-7, with D perhaps matching TRBD1 (6 bases). Looked up from germline, CDR1 is MNHEY and CDR2 is SVGEGT. This CDR3 has 15 amino acids. With 5 bases removed from V and 3 bases from J, the gap between germline ends came to 17 bases. In nucleotides, the CDR3 is TGTGCCAGCAGTAGAGAGACAGGACCCATCTACGAGCAGTACTTC. Translating it yields CASSRETGPIYEQYF.

In its sample, this clonotype was seen many times. The gene calls are TRBV5-6 and TRBJ2-5; 13 bases agree with TRBD2. J lost 4 bases, V lost 4 bases, and 7 bases had no gene match. The CDR3 consists of 16 residues. CDR1 SGHDT and CDR2 YYEEEE come from the germline V gene. CDR3 amino acids: CASSLPGLAGRETQYF. The CDR3 region has the DNA TGTGCCAGCAGCCTGCCGGGACTAGCGGGAAGAGAGACCCAGTACTTC.

This clonotype was recorded many times. The gene calls are TRBV11-1 and TRBJ2-3, with 15 bases matching TRBD2. CDR1 and CDR2 (germline): SGHAT, FQDESV (reference sequence). Unmatched junction bases numbered 10, after V lost 4 bases and J lost 2 bases. The CDR3 contains 19 residues. The CDR3 sequence is CASSSGLAGGLRLTDTQYF. The CDR3 DNA sequence: TGTGCCAGCAGCTCGGGACTAGCGGGGGGCTTAAGACTCACAGATACGCAGTATTTT.

This clonotype was recorded many times. The chain links TRBV7-9 to TRBJ2-3; TRBD2 aligns across 13 bases. The trim removed 5 bases at V and 1 base at J, leaving 9 bases unmatched. Germline V lookup: CDR1 SEHNR, CDR2 FQNEAQ (reference sequence). The CDR3 length is 18 residues. In nucleotides, the CDR3 is TGTGCCAGCAGCCCCGGACTAGCGGGAGTACTCCGCACAGATACGCAGTATTTT. This codes for CASSPGLAGVLRTDTQYF.

In its sample, this clonotype was seen once. The chain combines TRBV7-9 with TRBJ2-2, with unresolved D. V dropped 1 base and J dropped 6 bases, with 6 bases sitting between them. In germline, CDR1 is SEHNR, CDR2 FQNEAQ (reference sequence). The CDR3 covers 13 residues. As DNA, the CDR3 is TGTGCCAGCAGCTTAGACAGACCCGGGGAGCTGTTTTTT. Protein: CASSLDRPGELFF.

V is TRBV9 and J is TRBJ2-3, with 8 bases aligning to TRBD2. Losses at the gene ends were 4 bases for V and 3 bases for J; bases not matched to a gene: 22. CDR3 length equals 20 residues. Germline CDR1 reads SGDLS; CDR2 reads YYNGEE. The CDR3 loop reads CASSPTEGSGGRVKTDTQYF. CDR3 in DNA: TGTGCCAGCAGCCCGACTGAGGGGAGCGGGGGCAGGGTAAAAACAGATACGCAGTATTTT. The full variable domain, completed using reference TRBV9 and TRBJ2-3, is DSGVTQTPKHLITATGQRVTLRCSPRSGDLSVYWYQQSLDQGLQFLIQYYNGEERAKGNILERFSAQQFPDLHSELNLSSLELGDSALYFCASSPTEGSGGRVKTDTQYFGPGTRLTVL.

Note on this clonotype: One junction end disagrees with the germline gene, perhaps due to a read error. The CDR3 nucleotides read TGTGCCAGTAAGAATTCGGGGTCGTCCTACGAGCGGTACTTC. Its translation: CASKNSGSSYERYF. The rearrangement links TRBV19 to TRBJ2-7, with D perhaps matching TRBD2 (5 bases). Germline V gene sequence: CDR1 LNHDA, CDR2 SQIVND (reference sequence). The CDR3 is 14 residues long.

This clonotype was recorded a few times. The chain is built from TRBV7-2 and TRBJ1-1, with D maybe TRBD1 (5 bases). Germline loops: CDR1 SGHTA, CDR2 FQGNSA. Trimming pared 1 base from V and 6 bases from J, leaving 12 bases between. This CDR3 has 14 amino acids. CDR3 DNA sequence: TGTGCCAGCAGCTTAGATCGGGGGATCCCTGAAGCTTTCTTT. Its translation: CASSLDRGIPEAFF.

This clonotype was counted many times. This sequence joins TRBV29-1 and TRBJ1-2, with D possibly TRBD1 on 6 matching bases. Germline V gene data show CDR1 as SQVTM and CDR2 as ANQGSEA. Trimming shortened V by 6 bases and J by 4 bases, and 12 bases separated the two germline ends. The CDR3 runs to 12 residues. The CDR3 nucleotides read TGCAGCGTGGGGGCAGGCAGCTATGGCTACACCTTC. This gives the protein CSVGAGSYGYTF.

This clonotype was observed at least ten times. The rearrangement joins TRBV9 to TRBJ2-7, with 12 bases fitting TRBD1. The CDR3 sequence is 15 residues long. Germline CDR1 SGDLS, CDR2 YYNGEE. J was trimmed by 1 base and V by 3 bases; bases with no gene match: 2. The CDR3 protein is CASSAGQGASYEQYF. The CDR3 nucleotides are TGTGCCAGCAGCGCGGGACAGGGGGCGTCCTACGAGCAGTACTTC.

This clonotype was picked up a small number of times. This sequence joins TRBV5-5 and TRBJ2-3, with D uncertain. Trimming shortened V by 0 bases and J by 1 base, and 9 bases separated the two germline ends. In germline, CDR1 is SGHKS, CDR2 YYEKEE (reference sequence). The CDR3 totals 15 residues. CDR3 in amino acids: CASSLGHGGTDTQYF. The CDR3, as DNA: TGTGCCAGCAGCTTGGGACATGGGGGCACAGATACGCAGTATTTT.

This clonotype came up many times. The CDR3 bases are TGTGCCAGTAGTAGTCCCTCAGGTGGGCACTACGAGCAGTACTTC. Its translation: CASSSPSGGHYEQYF. J is TRBJ2-7 and V is TRBV19; no definite D call. Germline V gene lookup returns CDR1 LNHDA and CDR2 SQIVND (reference sequence). Trimming stripped 4 bases from V and 3 bases from J, with 16 bases between. This CDR3 region has 15 residues.

This clonotype was observed a few times. The chain joins TRBV4-1 to TRBJ2-2; 8 nucleotides agree with TRBD1. Germline V gene data show CDR1 as MGHRA and CDR2 as YSYEKL. V dropped 8 bases and J dropped 3; count of bases not matched to a gene: 8. This CDR3 is built from 15 residues. CDR3 nucleotide sequence: TGCGCCAGCTCAGCGACAGGGGCGTACACCGGGGAGCTGTTTTTT. It is translated as CASSATGAYTGELFF.

This clonotype occurred many times. The gene calls are TRBV20-1 and TRBJ2-7; D may be TRBD1 or TRBD2 (5 bases each). V gave up 6 bases and J gave up 2 bases, with 17 bases separating them. This CDR3 has 14 residues. Germline V gene data show CDR1 as DFQATT and CDR2 as SNEGSKA (reference sequence). CDR3 nucleotide sequence: TGCAGTGCCCTCGATTTCCGGGGCCCCTACGAGCAGTACTTC. It yields the protein CSALDFRGPYEQYF.

The table lists this clonotype with many counts. The chain combines TRBV5-1 with TRBJ1-1; D gene unclear. Germline loops: CDR1 SGHRS, CDR2 YFSETQ. The CDR3 sequence is 14 residues long. Trimming removed 4 bases at V and 3 bases at J, with 13 bases between. CDR3 residues: CASSKLGWDTEAFF. In nucleotides, the CDR3 is TGCGCCAGCAGCAAACTCGGATGGGACACTGAAGCTTTCTTT.

This clonotype was recorded at least ten times. The genes are TRBV5-6 and TRBJ2-7; D remains unclear. Per germline, CDR1 SGHDT and CDR2 YYEEEE. The CDR3 loop spans 13 amino acids. Deletions cut 2 bases from V and 3 bases from J, with 9 bases between. The CDR3 DNA reads as TGTGCCAGCAGCTTTCTAGACAACTACGAGCAGTACTTC. It encodes CASSFLDNYEQYF.

This clonotype was observed a few times. This chain links TRBV29-1 with TRBJ1-2; 11 nucleotides agree with TRBD1. This CDR3 has 12 residues. Looked up from germline, CDR1 is SQVTM and CDR2 is ANQGSEA. The J segment lost 9 bases and the V segment lost 6 bases, leaving 6 bases of the junction unmatched. Here the CDR3 reads CSVGQGANRYTF. Written as DNA, the CDR3 is TGCAGCGTCGGACAGGGGGCAAATCGCTACACCTTC. Supplemented by reference TRBV29-1 and TRBJ1-2, the full variable domain reads SAVISQKPSRDICQRGTSLTIQCQVDSQVTMMFWYRQQPGQSLTLIATANQGSEATYESGFVIDKFPISRPNLTFSTLTVSNMSPEDSSIYLCSVGQGANRYTFGSGTRLTVV.

This clonotype was seen repeatedly, ten times or more. The chain employs TRBV5-1 and TRBJ2-7; D may correspond to TRBD1 or TRBD2 (7 bases each). Germline V gene data show CDR1 as SGHRS and CDR2 as YFSETQ. V lost 1 base, J lost 0 bases, and 20 bases lay in between. The CDR3 length is 18 residues. CDR3 in amino acids: CASSLHSFDRDYSYEQYF. As DNA, the CDR3 is TGCGCCAGCAGCTTGCACTCTTTTGACAGGGACTACTCCTACGAGCAGTACTTC. Filled out from reference TRBV5-1 and TRBJ2-7, the complete variable domain reads KAGVTQTPRYLIKTRGQQVTLSCSPISGHRSVSWYQQTPGQGLQFLFEYFSETQRNKGNFPGRFSGRQFSNSRSEMNVSTLELGDSALYLCASSLHSFDRDYSYEQYFGPGTRLTVT.

Regarding this clonotype: Given a much more abundant clone one base away, this may be a read error. The chain joins TRBV7-6 to TRBJ2-7, with D unclear. CDR1 and CDR2 (germline): SGHVS, FNYEAQ. The CDR3 is 13 amino acids. The CDR3 spells CTSSPVPSYEQYF. CDR3 nucleotide sequence: TGTACCAGCAGCCCGGTTCCCTCCTACGAGCAGTACTTC.